The entry below gives a single T cell receptor beta chain sequence along with its context. Its specificity is not known. This sample was taken from a study of cytomegalovirus exposure and HLA in healthy donors. Points from the study as a whole: Rare TCR sequences predominated, though certain public TCRs were found in many donors. In a later analysis, TCR beta V- and J-gene trimming was associated with a missense DCLRE1C variant. Among CMV-associated TCR beta chains, most appeared HLA-restricted in a later analysis.

This PCR relied on a set of 60 Vbeta primers and 13 Jbeta primers. Sequenced by immunoSEQ multiplex PCR; TCRdb stores in-frame clones only, minus some. The sample holds 190,000 or so clones; about four fifths are singletons and the top ten take over 1.5%. Germline assignment: CDR1 MNHEY and CDR2 SVGAGI. The CDR3 has 15 amino acids. V was shortened by 7 bases and J by 1 base, with 13 bases between the two germline ends. This clonotype was obtained from a man aged 45-65 years in good health and CMV-seronegative. The sequenced material came from PBMCs. J is TRBJ2-2 and V is TRBV6-5; D perhaps matches TRBD2 (6 bases). CDR3 nucleotide sequence: TGTGCCAGCACCAACGGCGGGGTGAACACCGGGGAGCTGTTTTTT. Protein sequence: CASTNGGVNTGELFF.